A single sample is the source of the 21 T cell receptor beta chains below, sequenced in a study of cytomegalovirus exposure and HLA in healthy donors. 60 Vbeta and 13 Jbeta primers were used in PCR. Clones were sequenced by immunoSEQ multiplex PCR, and TCRdb holds only the in-frame ones, with some missing. In the table there are about 160,000 clones, 82% of which are singletons. Sequencing input: PBMCs. Receptor source: a man aged 45-60 years in good health and CMV-seropositive.

The chain is built from TRBV7-3 and TRBJ2-3; 7 nucleotides line up with TRBD1. The V gene end was trimmed by 8 bases and the J gene end by 0 bases; junction bases not matched to a gene: 2. The CDR3 is 13 amino acids. Per the germline V gene, CDR1 is SGHTA and CDR2 is FQGTGA. The CDR3, as DNA: TGTGCCAGCTCAGGGGGAAGCACAGATACGCAGTATTTT. Protein: CASSGGSTDTQYF.

The chain couples TRBV2 to TRBJ2-5, with 10 bases lining up with TRBD1. The CDR3 sequence is 15 residues long. Germline V lookup: CDR1 SNHLY, CDR2 FYNNEI. Trimming took 3 bases from V and 3 from J; bases not matched to a gene: 4. CDR3 loop: CASSDPGTGEETQYF. The DNA of the CDR3 is TGTGCCAGCAGTGACCCGGGGACAGGGGAAGAGACCCAGTACTTC.

CDR3: CASSLAMRLAGGYNEQFF. CDR3 coding DNA: TGTGCCAGCAGCTTAGCCATGCGACTAGCGGGGGGATACAATGAGCAGTTCTTC. The chain has TRBV7-2 and TRBJ2-1; 13 nucleotides align to TRBD2. The germline V gene has CDR1 SGHTA and CDR2 FQGNSA. The CDR3 sequence is 18 residues long. The V and J ends lost 0 bases and 4 bases, in that order; junction bases with no gene match: 6.

V gene TRBV30 combines with J gene TRBJ1-1; tentative D call: TRBD1 (5 bases). This CDR3 comprises 12 residues. Deletions cut 2 bases from V and 4 bases from J, with 8 bases between. CDR1 and CDR2 from the germline V gene are GTSNPN and SVGIG (reference sequence). The CDR3 spells CAWSSGGTEAFF. CDR3 bases: TGTGCCTGGAGTTCGGGGGGCACTGAAGCTTTCTTT. Together with reference TRBV30 and TRBJ1-1, the CDR3 gives the full variable domain: SQTIHQWPATLVQPVGSPLSLECTVEGTSNPNLYWYRQAAGRGLQLLFYSVGIGQISSEVPQNLSASRPQDRQFILSSKKLLLSDSGFYLCAWSSGGTEAFFGQGTRLTVV.

This clone has a handful of counts. The gene calls are TRBV7-2 and TRBJ2-7, with TRBD2 matching over 8 bases. The CDR3 length is 16 residues. Germline CDR1 reads SGHTA; CDR2 reads FQGNSA. With 2 bases clipped from V and 0 bases from J, the junction kept 6 bases outside the gene matches. The CDR3 bases are TGTGCCAGCAGCTTAAACGGTAGCGGGAACTCCTACGAGCAGTACTTC. Translating gives CASSLNGSGNSYEQYF.

The chain combines TRBV11-2 with TRBJ2-5; 9 nucleotides align to TRBD1. Trimming took 7 bases from V and 5 from J; bases not matched to a gene: 5. CDR3 size: 13 residues. Per the germline V gene, CDR1 is SGHAT and CDR2 is FQNNGV. In DNA, the CDR3 is TGTGCCAGCATTAACAGGGGGCTGGAGACCCAGTACTTC. This translates into CASINRGLETQYF.

This clone was seen a single time. The gene calls are TRBV6-5 and TRBJ1-1; no clear D. CDR3 length: 14 residues. Trimming stripped 2 bases from V and 5 bases from J, with 12 bases between. The germline CDR1 and CDR2 sequences are MNHEY and SVGAGI. CDR3 amino acids: CASSYLLTRTEAFF. CDR3 in DNA: TGTGCCAGCAGTTACCTTTTGACGCGGACTGAAGCTTTCTTT.

V usage is TRBV11-2 and J usage is TRBJ2-2; D gene uncertain. Germline loops: CDR1 SGHAT, CDR2 FQNNGV. The CDR3 consists of 13 residues. The V end lost 0 bases, the J end lost 6 bases, and 5 bases lay between the germline ends. The CDR3 loop is CASSLDFAGELFF. The CDR3 DNA follows: TGTGCCAGCAGCTTAGATTTCGCCGGGGAGCTGTTTTTT.

The CDR3 loop reads CASSRGTSGSYEQYF. CDR3 in DNA: TGCGCCAGCAGCCGAGGGACTAGCGGGTCCTACGAGCAGTACTTC. The chain is built from TRBV4-1 and TRBJ2-7; 12 nucleotides align to TRBD2. Unmatched junction bases numbered 2, after V lost 4 bases and J lost 1 base. Per the germline V gene, CDR1 is MGHRA and CDR2 is YSYEKL. This CDR3 is 15 amino acids long.

With respect to this clone: Other DNA variants within this sample encode the same CDR3. This sequence joins TRBV11-2 and TRBJ2-2; D is unclear. The V gene lost 1 base and the J gene lost 8 bases, with 2 bases spanning the gap. CDR1 is SGHAT and CDR2 is FQNNGV in the germline V gene. The CDR3 consists of 11 residues. CDR3 loop: CASSLAGELFF. The DNA of the CDR3 is TGTGCCAGCAGCTTAGCTGGGGAGCTGTTTTTT.

The chain combines TRBV15 with TRBJ2-6; a weak D match, TRBD2 (5 bases). Trimming removed 0 bases from V and 2 bases from J, with 11 bases in between. The germline CDR1 and CDR2 sequences are LNHNV and YYDKDF (reference sequence). This CDR3 has 17 amino acids. The CDR3 spells CATSRDDARAGANVLTF. The CDR3 DNA is TGTGCCACCAGCAGAGATGATGCGAGGGCTGGGGCCAACGTCCTGACTTTC.

This rearrangement joins TRBV6-6 to TRBJ1-4; D not certain. CDR1 and CDR2 from the germline V gene are MNHNY and SVGAGI (reference sequence). The CDR3 length is 16 residues. Trimming took 6 bases from V and 6 from J, leaving 20 bases between them. CDR3 DNA sequence: TGTGCCAGCAGCCTCCATTCCCCCCAGGAGGATGAAAAACTGTTTTTT. Its translation is CASSLHSPQEDEKLFF.

The V gene is TRBV15, the J gene TRBJ2-7; 7 bases align to TRBD2. The CDR3 runs 16 residues. Germline V CDR1 and CDR2: LNHNV, YYDKDF (reference sequence). V lost 3 bases and J lost 1; bases outside the gene matches: 9. CDR3 residues: CATSRMTGGYSYEQYF. CDR3 in DNA: TGTGCCACCAGCAGGATGACCGGGGGGTATTCCTACGAGCAGTACTTC.

This clone was observed a few times. The chain uses TRBV29-1 and TRBJ2-5; 8 bases agree with TRBD1. Trimming cost V 7 bases and J 1 base; bases outside gene matches: 8. CDR3 length: 14 residues. CDR1 and CDR2 (germline): SQVTM, ANQGSEA. The CDR3 loop reads CSGSRTGFQETQYF. The DNA of the CDR3 is TGCAGCGGCAGCCGGACAGGGTTCCAAGAGACCCAGTACTTC.

In its sample, this clone was seen a few times. V and J are TRBV6-8 and TRBJ2-1; TRBD1 agrees at 8 bases. This CDR3 contains 18 residues. V shed 9 bases and J 5 bases; nucleotides not matched to a gene: 21. Germline CDR1 and CDR2: MNHGY and SAAAGT. CDR3 sequence: CASQPPGGQATGNNEQFF. Here the CDR3 DNA reads TGTGCCAGTCAGCCTCCAGGGGGCCAGGCCACGGGGAACAATGAGCAGTTCTTC.

V gene TRBV4-1 combines with J gene TRBJ2-7, with D possibly matching TRBD1 (6 bases). The CDR3 extends over 16 amino acids. The germline gives CDR1 MGHRA, CDR2 YSYEKL. Trimming shortened V by 0 bases and J by 3 bases, and 15 bases separated the two germline ends. CDR3 amino acids: CASSQEWAGVIYEQYF. DNA of the CDR3: TGCGCCAGCAGCCAAGAATGGGCAGGGGTTATCTACGAGCAGTACTTC.

V is TRBV18 and J is TRBJ2-7; 7 positions agree with TRBD2. CDR3 length: 15 residues. CDR1 and CDR2 from the germline V gene are KGHSH and LQKENI. The junction had 2 bases not matched to a gene; V was cut back by 0 bases and J by 0 bases. CDR3 sequence: CASSPPGLSSYEQYF. The CDR3 DNA reads as TGTGCCAGCTCACCACCGGGACTATCCTCCTACGAGCAGTACTTC.

The V gene is TRBV7-3, the J gene TRBJ2-2; 7 bases agree with TRBD1. The CDR3 has 17 residues. Germline V gives CDR1 SGHTA, CDR2 FQGTGA. V lost 0 bases, J lost 5 bases, and 9 bases stayed unmatched. The CDR3 sequence is CASSLTVTGSMTGELFF. DNA of the CDR3: TGTGCCAGCAGCTTAACCGTGACAGGGTCAATGACCGGGGAGCTGTTTTTT.

The chain has TRBV18 and TRBJ1-2; 9 bases are a match to TRBD1. V lost 6 bases, J lost 4 bases, and 12 bases stayed unmatched. Germline values: CDR1 KGHSH, CDR2 LQKENI. There are 16 residues in the CDR3. DNA of the CDR3: TGTGCCAGCTCGGACCCGGGACAGGGAGCGCTCTATGGCTACACCTTC. This encodes CASSDPGQGALYGYTF.

This chain uses TRBV4-3 with TRBJ2-2, with D perhaps TRBD2 (6 bases). Trimming cost V 3 bases and J 0 bases, with 8 bases left between them. CDR3 length equals 15 residues. Germline V gene sequence: CDR1 LGHNA, CDR2 YSLEER. The DNA of the CDR3 is TGCGCCAGCAGCCACGGCGGGACGAACACCGGGGAGCTGTTTTTT. Translating it yields CASSHGGTNTGELFF.

This sequence joins TRBV6-6 and TRBJ2-5; tentative D call: TRBD1 (5 bases). Germline lookup yields CDR1 MNHNY and CDR2 SVGAGI (reference sequence). CDR3 length: 15 amino acids. The V and J ends lost 2 bases and 1 base respectively, with 11 bases between them. The CDR3 loop reads CASSYDRGSQETQYF. As DNA, the CDR3 is TGTGCCAGCAGTTACGATAGGGGCTCCCAAGAGACCCAGTACTTC.